This TCR beta chain was identified in a study of response to subunit inactivated influenza vaccine. Study conclusions and caveats: Every seasonal influenza vaccination brings in few new T cells, the authors suggested.

This clonotype turned up a few times. Its target is unknown. V dropped 6 bases and J dropped 6; count of bases not matched to a gene: 8. Germline-derived CDR1 and CDR2 are DFQATT and SNEGSKA (reference sequence). The CDR3 spans 13 residues. TCRdb processed the RT-PCR reads anew with MiXCR; each CDR3 protein has one entry. The sample yields some 500,000 distinct CDR3 sequences, over 10% seen once. The chain couples TRBV20-1 to TRBJ1-3, with 7 nucleotides matching TRBD1. The TCR comes from a man aged 45-65 years who received an inactivated influenza vaccine. The sample consisted of PBMCs from blood, taken about 6 weeks after vaccination. CDR3 sequence reads: CSAIDRVENTIYF. DNA of the CDR3: TGCAGTGCCATTGACAGGGTAGAAAACACCATATATTTT.